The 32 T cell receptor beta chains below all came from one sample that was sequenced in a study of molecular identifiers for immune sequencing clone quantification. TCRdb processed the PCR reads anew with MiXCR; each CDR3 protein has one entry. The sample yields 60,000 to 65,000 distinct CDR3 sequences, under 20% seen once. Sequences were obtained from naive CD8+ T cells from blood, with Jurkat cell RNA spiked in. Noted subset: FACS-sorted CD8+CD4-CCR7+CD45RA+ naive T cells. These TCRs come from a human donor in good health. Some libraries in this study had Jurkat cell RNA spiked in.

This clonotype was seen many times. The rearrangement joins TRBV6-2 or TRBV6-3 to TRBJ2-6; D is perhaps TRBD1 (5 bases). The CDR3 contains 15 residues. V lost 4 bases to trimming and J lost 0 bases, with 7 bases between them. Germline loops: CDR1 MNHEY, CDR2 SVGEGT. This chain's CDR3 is CASSLQDSGANVLTF. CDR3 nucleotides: TGTGCCAGCAGTTTACAGGACTCTGGGGCCAACGTCCTGACTTTC.

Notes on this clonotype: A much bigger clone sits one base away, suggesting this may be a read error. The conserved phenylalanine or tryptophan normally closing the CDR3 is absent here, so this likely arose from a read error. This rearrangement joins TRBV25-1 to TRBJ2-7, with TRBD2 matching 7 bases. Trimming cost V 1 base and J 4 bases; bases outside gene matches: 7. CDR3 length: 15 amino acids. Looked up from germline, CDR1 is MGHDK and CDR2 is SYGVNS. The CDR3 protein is CASSEFGGGPYEQYS. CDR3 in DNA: TGTGCCAGCAGTGAATTTGGGGGAGGGCCTTACGAGCAGTACTCC.

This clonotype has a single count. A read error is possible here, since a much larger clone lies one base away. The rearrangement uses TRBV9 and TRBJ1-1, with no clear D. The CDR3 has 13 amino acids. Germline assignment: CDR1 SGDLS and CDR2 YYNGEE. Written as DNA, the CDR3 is TGTGCCTGCAGCCCAAAGATAGCGACTGAAGCTTTCTTT. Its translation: CACSPKIATEAFF.

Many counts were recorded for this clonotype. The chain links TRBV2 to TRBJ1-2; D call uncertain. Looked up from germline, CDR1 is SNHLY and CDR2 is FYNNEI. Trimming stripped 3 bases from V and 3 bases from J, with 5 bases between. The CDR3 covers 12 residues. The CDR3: CASSEVDYGYTF. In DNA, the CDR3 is TGTGCCAGCAGTGAGGTTGACTATGGCTACACCTTC.

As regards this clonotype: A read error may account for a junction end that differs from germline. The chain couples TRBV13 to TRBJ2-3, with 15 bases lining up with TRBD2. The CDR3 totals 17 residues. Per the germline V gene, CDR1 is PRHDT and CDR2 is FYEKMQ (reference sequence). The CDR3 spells CASSPGLAGGATNTQYF. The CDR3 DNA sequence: TGTGCCAGCAGCCCCGGACTAGCGGGAGGGGCCACAAATACGCAGTACTTT.

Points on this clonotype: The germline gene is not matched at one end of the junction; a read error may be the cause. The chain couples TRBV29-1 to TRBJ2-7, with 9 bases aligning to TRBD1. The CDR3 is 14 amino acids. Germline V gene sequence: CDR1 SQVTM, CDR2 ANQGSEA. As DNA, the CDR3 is TGCAGCGTTGAAGCGGCCGGGACAGGGAACGAGCAGCACTTC. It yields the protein CSVEAAGTGNEQHF.

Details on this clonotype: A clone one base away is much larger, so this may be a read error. The CDR3: CASGSVVGGSTDTQYF. The CDR3 DNA follows: TGTGCCAGCGGCTCGGTGGTGGGAGGGAGCACAGATACGCAGTATTTT. The chain links TRBV7-9 to TRBJ2-3; TRBD2 aligns across 7 bases. Germline V CDR1 and CDR2: SEHNR, FQNEAQ (reference sequence). This CDR3 is built from 16 residues. The J segment lost 0 bases and the V segment lost 8 bases, leaving 11 bases of the junction unmatched.

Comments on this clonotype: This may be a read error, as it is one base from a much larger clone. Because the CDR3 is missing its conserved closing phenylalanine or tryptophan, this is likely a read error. The CDR3 DNA reads as TGTGCCAGTAAAAGCCAGGGACCCTGGTACGAGCAGTACCTC. This sequence encodes CASKSQGPWYEQYL. V is TRBV27 and J is TRBJ2-7; D tentatively reads TRBD1 or TRBD2 (5 bases each). The germline V and J ends were trimmed by 9 bases and 4 bases, with 19 bases remaining between them. Germline values: CDR1 MNHEY, CDR2 SMNVEV (reference sequence). This CDR3 contains 14 residues.

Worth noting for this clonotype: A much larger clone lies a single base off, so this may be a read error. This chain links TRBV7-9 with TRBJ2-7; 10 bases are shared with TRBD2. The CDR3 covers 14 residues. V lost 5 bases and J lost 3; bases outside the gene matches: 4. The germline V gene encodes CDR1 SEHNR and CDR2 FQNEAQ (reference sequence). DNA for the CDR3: TGTGCCAGCAGCCCTAGCGGGAGCAACTACGAGCAGTACTTC. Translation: CASSPSGSNYEQYF.

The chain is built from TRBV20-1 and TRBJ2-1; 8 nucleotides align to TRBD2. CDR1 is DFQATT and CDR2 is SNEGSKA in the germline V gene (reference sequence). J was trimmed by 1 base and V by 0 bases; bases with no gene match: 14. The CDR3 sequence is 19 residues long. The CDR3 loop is CSARETGLGPMSSYNEQFF. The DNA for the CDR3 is TGCAGTGCTAGAGAGACGGGACTAGGACCGATGAGTTCCTACAATGAGCAGTTCTTC.

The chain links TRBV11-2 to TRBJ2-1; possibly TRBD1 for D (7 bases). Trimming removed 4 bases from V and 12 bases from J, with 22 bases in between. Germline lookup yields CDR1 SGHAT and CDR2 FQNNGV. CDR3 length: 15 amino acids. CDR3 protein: CASSSTLRGPGGQFF. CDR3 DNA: TGTGCCAGCAGCTCCACGTTGCGGGGCCCAGGGGGGCAGTTCTTC.

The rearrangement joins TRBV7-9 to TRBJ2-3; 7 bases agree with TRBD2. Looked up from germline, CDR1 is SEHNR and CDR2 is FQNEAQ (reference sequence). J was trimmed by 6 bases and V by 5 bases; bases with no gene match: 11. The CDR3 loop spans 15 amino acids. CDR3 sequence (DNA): TGTGCCAGCAGCCACGGGAGGCGGGGAGAGGATACGCAGTATTTT. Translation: CASSHGRRGEDTQYF.

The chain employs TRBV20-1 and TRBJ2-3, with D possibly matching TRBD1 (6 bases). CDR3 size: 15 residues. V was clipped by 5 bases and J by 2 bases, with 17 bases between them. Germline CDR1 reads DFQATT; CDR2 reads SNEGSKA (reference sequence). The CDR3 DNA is TGCAGTGCTGTCACAGGGTCCTACCTCACAGATACGCAGTATTTT. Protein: CSAVTGSYLTDTQYF.

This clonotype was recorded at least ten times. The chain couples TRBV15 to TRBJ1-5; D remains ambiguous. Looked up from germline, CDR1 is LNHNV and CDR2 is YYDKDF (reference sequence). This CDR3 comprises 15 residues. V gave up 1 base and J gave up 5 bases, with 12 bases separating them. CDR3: CATSRGRGPDQPQHF. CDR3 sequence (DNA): TGTGCCACCAGCAGAGGTCGAGGACCCGATCAGCCCCAGCATTTT.

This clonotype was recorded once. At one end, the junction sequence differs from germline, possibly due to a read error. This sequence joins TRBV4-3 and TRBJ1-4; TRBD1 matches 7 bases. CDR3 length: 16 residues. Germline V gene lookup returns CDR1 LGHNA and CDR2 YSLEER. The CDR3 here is CASSHDWYRGSEKLLF. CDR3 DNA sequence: TGCGCCAGCAGCCATGATTGGTACAGGGGAAGTGAAAAACTGCTCTTT.

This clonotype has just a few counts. DNA for the CDR3: TGTGCCAGCAGCGGGTGGCGCAATGAGCAGTTCTTC. As protein: CASSGWRNEQFF. The chain carries TRBV7-9 and TRBJ2-1, with no clear D. The CDR3 length is 12 residues. CDR1 SEHNR and CDR2 FQNEAQ come from the germline V gene (reference sequence). Trimming removed 5 bases from V and 6 bases from J, with 8 bases in between.

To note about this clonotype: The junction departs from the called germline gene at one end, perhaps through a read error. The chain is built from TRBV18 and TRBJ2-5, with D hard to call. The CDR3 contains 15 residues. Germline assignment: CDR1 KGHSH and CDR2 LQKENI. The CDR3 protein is CASSPIPVRSETKYF. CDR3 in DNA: TGTGCCAGCTCACCGATCCCGGTCCGATCAGAGACCAAGTACTTC. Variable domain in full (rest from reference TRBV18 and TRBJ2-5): NAGVMQNPRHLVRRRGQEARLRCSPMKGHSHVYWYRQLPEEGLKFMVYLQKENIIDESGMPKERFSAEFPKEGPSILRIQQVVRGDSAAYFCASSPIPVRSETKYFGPGTRLLVL.

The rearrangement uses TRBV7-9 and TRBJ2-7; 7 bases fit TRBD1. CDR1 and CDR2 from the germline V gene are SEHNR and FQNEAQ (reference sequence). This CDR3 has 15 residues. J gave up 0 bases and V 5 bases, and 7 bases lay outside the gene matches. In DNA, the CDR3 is TGTGCCAGCAGCATAGGGGCAGGGGGCTCCTACGAGCAGTACTTC. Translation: CASSIGAGGSYEQYF.

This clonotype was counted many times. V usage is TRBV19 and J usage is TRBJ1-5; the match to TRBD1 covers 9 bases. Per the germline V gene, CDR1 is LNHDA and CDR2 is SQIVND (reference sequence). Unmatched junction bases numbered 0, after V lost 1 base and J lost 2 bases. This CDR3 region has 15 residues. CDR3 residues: CASSIGTGGNQPQHF. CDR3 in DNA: TGTGCCAGTAGTATAGGGACAGGGGGCAATCAGCCCCAGCATTTT.

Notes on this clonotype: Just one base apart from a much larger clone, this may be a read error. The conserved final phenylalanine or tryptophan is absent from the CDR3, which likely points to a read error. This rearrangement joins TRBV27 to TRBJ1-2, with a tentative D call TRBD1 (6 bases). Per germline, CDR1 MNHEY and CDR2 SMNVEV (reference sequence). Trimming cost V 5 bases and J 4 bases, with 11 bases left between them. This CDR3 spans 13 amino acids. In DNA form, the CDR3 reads TGTGCCAGCAGTAAACAGGGTTTCTATGGCTACACCCTC. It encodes CASSKQGFYGYTL.

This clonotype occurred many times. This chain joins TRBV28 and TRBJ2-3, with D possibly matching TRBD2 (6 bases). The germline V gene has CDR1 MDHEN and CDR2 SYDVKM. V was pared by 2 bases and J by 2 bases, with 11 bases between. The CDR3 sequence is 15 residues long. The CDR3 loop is CASSLVAGPTDTQYF. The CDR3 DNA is TGTGCCAGCAGTTTAGTGGCGGGACCCACAGATACGCAGTATTTT.

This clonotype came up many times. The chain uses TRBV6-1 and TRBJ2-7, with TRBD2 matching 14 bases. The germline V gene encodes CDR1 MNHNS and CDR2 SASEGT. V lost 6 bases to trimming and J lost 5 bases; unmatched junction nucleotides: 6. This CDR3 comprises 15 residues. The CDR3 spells CASSSGLAGDNEQYF. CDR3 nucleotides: TGTGCCAGCAGCTCGGGACTAGCGGGAGATAACGAGCAGTACTTC.

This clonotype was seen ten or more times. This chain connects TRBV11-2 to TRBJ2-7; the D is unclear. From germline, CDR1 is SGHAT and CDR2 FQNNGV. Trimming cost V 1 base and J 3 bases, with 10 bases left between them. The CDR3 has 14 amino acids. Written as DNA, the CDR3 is TGTGCCAGCAGCTTAGGGGCCCTCAACTACGAGCAGTACTTC. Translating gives CASSLGALNYEQYF.

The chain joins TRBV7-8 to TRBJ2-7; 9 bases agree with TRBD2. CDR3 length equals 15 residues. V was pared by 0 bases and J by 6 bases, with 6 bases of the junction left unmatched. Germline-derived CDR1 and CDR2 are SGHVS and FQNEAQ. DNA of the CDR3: TGTGCCAGCAGCTTAGCGGTAGCGGGAGTTTGCGAGCAGTACTTC. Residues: CASSLAVAGVCEQYF.

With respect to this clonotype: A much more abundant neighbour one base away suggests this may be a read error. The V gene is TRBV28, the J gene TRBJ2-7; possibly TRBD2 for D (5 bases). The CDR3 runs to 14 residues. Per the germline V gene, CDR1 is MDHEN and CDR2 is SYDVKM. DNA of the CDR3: TGTGCCAGCAGGCTAATTGCGGGCTCCTGCGAGCAGTACTTC. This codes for CASRLIAGSCEQYF.

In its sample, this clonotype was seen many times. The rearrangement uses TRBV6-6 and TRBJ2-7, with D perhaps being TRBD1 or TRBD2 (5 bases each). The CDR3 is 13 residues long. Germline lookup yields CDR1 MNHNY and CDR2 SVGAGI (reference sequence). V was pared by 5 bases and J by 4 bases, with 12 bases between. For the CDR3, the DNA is TGTGCCAGCAGTCAGGGACCGTCTTACGAGCAGTACTTC. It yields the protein CASSQGPSYEQYF.

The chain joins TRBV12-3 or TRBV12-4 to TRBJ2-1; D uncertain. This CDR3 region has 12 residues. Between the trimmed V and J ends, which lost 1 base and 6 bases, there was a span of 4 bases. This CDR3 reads CASSLVGNEQFF. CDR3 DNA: TGTGCCAGCAGTTTAGTGGGCAATGAGCAGTTCTTC.

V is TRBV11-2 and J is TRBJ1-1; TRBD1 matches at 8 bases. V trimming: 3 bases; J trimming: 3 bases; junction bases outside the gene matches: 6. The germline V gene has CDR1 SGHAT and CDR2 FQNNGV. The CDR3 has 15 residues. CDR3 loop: CASSFFQGAYTEAFF. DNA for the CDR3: TGTGCCAGCAGCTTTTTTCAGGGGGCTTACACTGAAGCTTTCTTT.

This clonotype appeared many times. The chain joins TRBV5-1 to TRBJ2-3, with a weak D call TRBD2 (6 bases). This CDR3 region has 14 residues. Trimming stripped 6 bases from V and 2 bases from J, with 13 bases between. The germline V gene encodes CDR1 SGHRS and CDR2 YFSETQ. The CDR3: CASIDSGYTDTQYF. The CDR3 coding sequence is TGCGCCAGCATCGATAGCGGATACACAGATACGCAGTATTTT.

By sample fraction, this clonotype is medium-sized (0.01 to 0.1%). The CDR3 DNA reads TGCGCCAGCAGCTTTGACAGGGGAGAGAGCAATCAGCCCCAGCATTTT. Translated, it gives CASSFDRGESNQPQHF. This chain joins TRBV4-1 and TRBJ1-5; TRBD1 agrees at 8 bases. Germline V CDR1 and CDR2: MGHRA, YSYEKL. This CDR3 contains 16 residues. With 5 bases clipped from V and 1 base from J, the junction kept 7 bases outside the gene matches.

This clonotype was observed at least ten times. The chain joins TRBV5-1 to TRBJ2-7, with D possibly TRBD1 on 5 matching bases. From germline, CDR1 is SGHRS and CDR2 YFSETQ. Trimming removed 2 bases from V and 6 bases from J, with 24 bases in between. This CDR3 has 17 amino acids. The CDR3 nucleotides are TGCGCCAGCAGCTTCTCAATACAAGGGGCCTCGATACTCGAGCAGTACTTC. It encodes CASSFSIQGASILEQYF.

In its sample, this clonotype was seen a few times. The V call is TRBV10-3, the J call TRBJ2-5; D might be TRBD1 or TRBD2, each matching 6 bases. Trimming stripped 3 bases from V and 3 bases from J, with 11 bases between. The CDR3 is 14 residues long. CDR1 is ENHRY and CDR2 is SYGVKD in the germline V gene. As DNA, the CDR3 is TGTGCCATCAGTGAAGTCGGGGGCAAAGAGACCCAGTACTTC. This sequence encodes CAISEVGGKETQYF.